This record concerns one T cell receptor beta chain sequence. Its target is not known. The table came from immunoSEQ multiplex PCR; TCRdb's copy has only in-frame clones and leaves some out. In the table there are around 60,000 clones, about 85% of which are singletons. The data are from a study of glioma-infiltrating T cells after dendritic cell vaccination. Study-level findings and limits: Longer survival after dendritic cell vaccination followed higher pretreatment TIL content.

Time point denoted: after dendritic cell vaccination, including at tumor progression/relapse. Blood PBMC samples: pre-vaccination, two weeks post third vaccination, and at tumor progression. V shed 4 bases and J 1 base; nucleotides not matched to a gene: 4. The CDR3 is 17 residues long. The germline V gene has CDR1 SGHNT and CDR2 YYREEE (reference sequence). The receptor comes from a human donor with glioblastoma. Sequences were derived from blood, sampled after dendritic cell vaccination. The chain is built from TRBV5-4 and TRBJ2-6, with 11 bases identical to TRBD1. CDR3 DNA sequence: TGTGCCAGCAGCCCGGGACAGGGGGTATCTGGGGCCAACGTCCTGACTTTC. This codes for CASSPGQGVSGANVLTF.